Described below is a single TCR beta chain sequence and its context. Its antigen remains unknown. Axillary draining lymph nodes of breast cancer patients supplied the node samples. This entry comes from a study of breast tumors, draining lymph nodes, adjacent tissues. General study findings and limits: The lymph node origin of tumor T cells was framed as consistent with a hypothesis, not demonstrated. Tumors had less TCR diversity than lymph nodes, more than nontumor tissue.

Germline lookup yields CDR1 KGHSH and CDR2 LQKENI. J was trimmed by 2 bases and V by 3 bases; bases with no gene match: 1. The CDR3 loop spans 14 amino acids. TCRdb used MiXCR to reprocess the multiplex PCR reads, holding one entry per CDR3 protein. The data show 200,000 to 250,000 distinct CDR3 sequences, less than 45% seen once. The J gene is TRBJ2-1, the V gene TRBV18; 7 bases align to TRBD1. Sequenced: axillary lymph node tissue. This sequence was found in a female donor with breast cancer. Some clones in this sample may be carry-over from other donors' samples. The CDR3 region is CASSPGQPYNEQFF. The CDR3, as DNA: TGTGCCAGCTCACCGGGACAGCCCTACAATGAGCAGTTCTTC.